Listed below are T cell receptor beta chains from one sample, sequenced in a study of human thymus T cells. Profiling relied on immunoSEQ multiplex PCR, and the TCRdb table lists in-frame clones only, not all of them. The sample shows under 70,000 clones, around 94% of them seen only once. Sequencing was done on a sample of blood. Source of these receptors: a boy in the first two years of life with a congenital heart defect but otherwise immunologically healthy. CDR3s include the opening cysteine and the closing phenylalanine or tryptophan. Each record gives: clone size, J gene, D gene, V gene, CDR3 DNA, CDR3 protein. A D gene is named only where the DNA matches it firmly. Only some rows state a clone size, as once, few, many or a class for expanded clones.

- | TRBJ1-4 | - | TRBV7-2 | TGTGCCAGCAGCTTAGCGCGGGCACTTAATGAAAAACTGTTTTTT | CASSLARALNEKLFF
- | TRBJ1-6 | - | TRBV11-2 | TGTGCCAGCAGCTTAGGGCCGACACCTCTTGTGTCACCCCTCCACTTT | CASSLGPTPLVSPLHF
- | TRBJ2-7 | TRBD2 | TRBV11-2 | TGTGCCAGCAGCTCCCTAGCGGGACGCTCCTACGAGCAGTACTTC | CASSSLAGRSYEQYF
- | TRBJ2-1 | - | TRBV7-2 | TGTGCCAGCAGCCTCCTCAATAGCCCGAGTGAGCAGTTCTTC | CASSLLNSPSEQFF
once | TRBJ1-2 | TRBD1 | TRBV10-3 | TGTGCCATCAGTGTGGACAGGGTGGATGGCTACACCTTC | CAISVDRVDGYTF
- | TRBJ1-1 | - | TRBV19 | TGTGCCAGTCATGAAGCTTTCTTT | CASHEAFF
- | TRBJ2-7 | - | TRBV27 | TGTGCCAGCAGTTTATCAGGGGACGAGCAGTACTTC | CASSLSGDEQYF
- | TRBJ1-3 | - | TRBV28 | TGTGCCAGCAACTCTGGAAACACCATATATTTT | CASNSGNTIYF
- | TRBJ2-1 | - | TRBV5-5 | TGTGCCAGCAGCCTCCACCGGGACGGATCCAATGAGCAGTTCTTC | CASSLHRDGSNEQFF
- | TRBJ1-3 | - | TRBV4-2 | TGTGCCAGCAGCCAAGACACTGGAAACACCATATATTTT | CASSQDTGNTIYF
- | TRBJ2-1 | TRBD2 | TRBV4-1 | TGCGCCAGCAGCCAGTCCGGACTAGCGGGAGCCAATGAGCAGTTCTTC | CASSQSGLAGANEQFF
- | TRBJ1-1 | - | TRBV2 | TGTGCCAGCACCGAGCGGAACACTGAAGCTTTCTTT | CASTERNTEAFF
- | TRBJ2-7 | - | TRBV27 | TGTGCCAGCAGGACAGGCTCCTACGAGCAGTACTTC | CASRTGSYEQYF
- | TRBJ2-1 | - | TRBV2 | TGTGCCAGCAGTGAAGCGCTTCTGAACGGCAATGAGCAGTTCTTC | CASSEALLNGNEQFF
- | TRBJ1-1 | TRBD1 | TRBV10-3 | TGTGCCATCAGTGGTTACAGGGGGGGCACTGAAGCTTTCTTT | CAISGYRGGTEAFF
once | TRBJ1-1 | TRBD1 | TRBV6-1 | TGTGCCACCATACCAAGGGACAGAGCGAACACTGAAGCTTTCTTT | CATIPRDRANTEAFF
few | TRBJ1-1 | TRBD1 | TRBV30 | TGTGCCTGGAGTGCAGGGACAGGGAACACTGAAGCTTTCTTT | CAWSAGTGNTEAFF
- | TRBJ1-1 | TRBD1 | TRBV4-2 | TGTGCCAGCAGCCAAGGAAGCCTCGACAGGGAAAGGGACACTGAAGCTTTCTTT | CASSQGSLDRERDTEAFF
few | TRBJ1-1 | - | TRBV7-9 | TGTGCCAGCAGCTTAGGGGCAGGGGATGGGAACACTGAAGCTTTCTTT | CASSLGAGDGNTEAFF
few | TRBJ2-7 | TRBD1 | TRBV10-3 | TGTGCCATCAGTGAAAGGGACAGCTCCTACGAGCAGTACTTC | CAISERDSSYEQYF